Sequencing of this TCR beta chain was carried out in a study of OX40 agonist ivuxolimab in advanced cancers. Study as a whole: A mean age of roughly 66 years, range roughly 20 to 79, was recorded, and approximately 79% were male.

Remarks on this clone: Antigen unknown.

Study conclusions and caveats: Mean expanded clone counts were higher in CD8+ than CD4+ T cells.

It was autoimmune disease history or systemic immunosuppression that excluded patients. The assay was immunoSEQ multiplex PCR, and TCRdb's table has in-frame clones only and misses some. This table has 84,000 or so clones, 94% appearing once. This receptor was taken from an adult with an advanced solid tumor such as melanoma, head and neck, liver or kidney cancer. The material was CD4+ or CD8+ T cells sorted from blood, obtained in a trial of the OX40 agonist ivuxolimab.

In DNA, the CDR3 is TGTGCCAGCAGTTCGGGCCGTTTTAGCACAGATACGCAGTATTTT. It codes for CASSSGRFSTDTQYF. The rearrangement links TRBV27 to TRBJ2-3, with unresolved D. CDR1 and CDR2 from the germline V gene are MNHEY and SMNVEV (reference sequence). The CDR3 totals 15 residues. V dropped 4 bases and J dropped 0 bases, with 11 bases sitting between them.